This TCR beta chain was observed in a study of blood T cell repertoires in COVID-19. Profiling relied on immunoSEQ multiplex PCR, and the TCRdb table lists in-frame clones only, not all of them. The table has under 300,000 clones, about 80% seen once. This clone was seen a few times. V shed 7 bases and J shed 6 bases, with 15 bases lying between them. The CDR3 totals 13 residues. Germline loops: CDR1 ENHRY, CDR2 SYGVKD. The chain has TRBV10-3 and TRBJ1-1; tentatively, D is TRBD1 (6 bases). The receptor was isolated from a woman at least 80 years old with acute or convalescent COVID-19. Sequenced input: peripheral blood. The CDR3: CAITEQGLSEAFF. In DNA form, the CDR3 reads TGTGCCATCACTGAACAGGGTCTGTCTGAAGCTTTCTTT.